This T cell receptor beta chain was recovered during a study of blood T cell repertoires in COVID-19. Across the study: Some COVID-19 samples were acute and others convalescent; all came from the United States, Italy and Spain. PBMCs, B-cell-depleted T cells, or T cells provided the cDNA or gDNA that made up the material.

This clone was picked up a small number of times. As handled by the study authors: Counts of nucleated cells, estimated from reference gene primer amplification, were obtained. TCRdb's table, derived via immunoSEQ multiplex PCR, lists solely in-frame clones and lacks some. V and J calls and clone size are those listed in that table; D and trimming were worked out from the DNA. The sample has about 81,000 clones; approximately 84% are singletons. The germline V gene has CDR1 LGHDT and CDR2 YNNKEL (reference sequence). This CDR3 comprises 18 residues. V was clipped by 0 bases and J by 0 bases, with 12 bases between them.

V gene TRBV3-1 (or the pseudogene TRBV3-2) combines with J gene TRBJ1-6; a possible D gene is TRBD1 (5 bases). This receptor was taken from a human donor in a cohort sampled during active COVID-19. The sample comprised peripheral blood. CDR3 nucleotides: TGTGCCAGCAGCCAAGATAGTGGGGGGTTCTCCTATAATTCACCCCTCCACTTT. Protein sequence: CASSQDSGGFSYNSPLHF.